This is a list of T cell receptor beta chains from one sample in a study of cytomegalovirus exposure and HLA in healthy donors. TCRdb's copy holds only in-frame clones and misses some; the assay was immunoSEQ multiplex PCR. The sample includes around 70,000 clones, more than 75% seen only once; the top ten take roughly 12%. The sequenced material came from PBMCs. The source of these receptors is a male donor in good health and CMV-seropositive. Both conserved end residues are part of each CDR3. The D gene is left open where the match is weak. Not all rows give a size; the values are once, few, many and, for expanded clones, a class.

CDR3aa: CASSSEGLGTGELFF; CDR3nt: TGTGCCAGCAGCTCGGAGGGGCTGGGCACCGGGGAGCTGTTTTTT; d_gene: .; j_gene: TRBJ2-2; abundance: .; len: 15; v_gene: TRBV7-2
CDR3aa: CASSYSGNQPQHF; CDR3nt: TGTGCCAGCTCATACTCGGGCAATCAGCCCCAGCATTTT; d_gene: .; j_gene: TRBJ1-5; abundance: .; len: 13; v_gene: TRBV18
CDR3aa: CASRQGSGELFF; CDR3nt: TGTGCCAGCAGACAGGGATCCGGGGAGCTGTTTTTT; d_gene: .; j_gene: TRBJ2-2; abundance: .; len: 12; v_gene: TRBV2
CDR3aa: CASSKGATTVPGYEQYF; CDR3nt: TGTGCCAGTAGTAAGGGAGCCACGACTGTCCCGGGGTACGAGCAGTACTTC; d_gene: .; j_gene: TRBJ2-7; abundance: .; len: 17; v_gene: TRBV19
CDR3aa: CASRGDSRGGQPQHF; CDR3nt: TGTGCCAGCAGGGGGGACAGCCGAGGGGGACAGCCCCAGCATTTT; d_gene: TRBD1; j_gene: TRBJ1-5; abundance: .; len: 15; v_gene: TRBV2
CDR3aa: CAISGGQGSSYEQYF; CDR3nt: TGTGCCATCAGCGGGGGACAGGGAAGCTCCTACGAGCAGTACTTC; d_gene: TRBD1; j_gene: TRBJ2-7; abundance: few; len: 15; v_gene: TRBV10-3
CDR3aa: CASSLAERVEQYF; CDR3nt: TGCGCCAGCAGCTTGGCCGAGAGGGTCGAGCAGTACTTC; d_gene: .; j_gene: TRBJ2-7; abundance: .; len: 13; v_gene: TRBV5-1
CDR3aa: CASSLLYGTPGNTIYF; CDR3nt: TGTGCCAGCAGCCTGCTGTATGGGACACCTGGAAACACCATATATTTT; d_gene: .; j_gene: TRBJ1-3; abundance: once; len: 16; v_gene: TRBV14
CDR3aa: CASSPGQGGTEAFF; CDR3nt: TGCGCCAGCAGCCCTGGACAGGGTGGGACTGAAGCTTTCTTT; d_gene: TRBD1; j_gene: TRBJ1-1; abundance: .; len: 14; v_gene: TRBV5-1
CDR3aa: CASSFSDTPWTEAFF; CDR3nt: TGTGCCAGCAGCTTCAGTGACACCCCTTGGACTGAAGCTTTCTTT; d_gene: .; j_gene: TRBJ1-1; abundance: few; len: 15; v_gene: TRBV7-8
CDR3aa: CASSTGGRLTGELFF; CDR3nt: TGTGCCAGTAGTACAGGGGGGAGGCTCACCGGGGAGCTGTTTTTT; d_gene: .; j_gene: TRBJ2-2; abundance: .; len: 15; v_gene: TRBV19
CDR3aa: CASSRGGAGYGYTF; CDR3nt: TGTGCCAGCAGTCGAGGGGGCGCTGGCTATGGCTACACCTTC; d_gene: TRBD1; j_gene: TRBJ1-2; abundance: few; len: 14; v_gene: TRBV27
CDR3aa: CASSQGLSTIYNEQFF; CDR3nt: TGTGCCAGCAGCCAGGGACTCAGCACGATCTACAATGAGCAGTTCTTC; d_gene: .; j_gene: TRBJ2-1; abundance: .; len: 16; v_gene: TRBV14
CDR3aa: CASSVAGGQNNEQFF; CDR3nt: TGTGCCAGCAGCGTAGCGGGGGGGCAGAACAATGAGCAGTTCTTC; d_gene: TRBD2; j_gene: TRBJ2-1; abundance: .; len: 15; v_gene: TRBV9
CDR3aa: CASSPLGRASTNEQFF; CDR3nt: TGCGCCAGCAGCCCGCTGGGTAGGGCTAGCACCAATGAGCAGTTCTTC; d_gene: .; j_gene: TRBJ2-1; abundance: .; len: 16; v_gene: TRBV4-1
CDR3aa: CASSESRPNTEAFF; CDR3nt: TGTGCCAGCAGTGAATCTAGACCGAACACTGAAGCTTTCTTT; d_gene: .; j_gene: TRBJ1-1; abundance: once; len: 14; v_gene: TRBV6-5
CDR3aa: CASSRARAGPGEQYF; CDR3nt: TGTGCCAGTAGCCGAGCGCGGGCTGGGCCGGGGGAGCAGTACTTC; d_gene: .; j_gene: TRBJ2-7; abundance: once; len: 15; v_gene: TRBV19
CDR3aa: CASSPGTSVETQYF; CDR3nt: TGTGCCAGCAGTCCCGGGACTAGCGTCGAGACCCAGTACTTC; d_gene: TRBD2; j_gene: TRBJ2-5; abundance: .; len: 14; v_gene: TRBV6-1
CDR3aa: CAWSVPGREKLFF; CDR3nt: TGTGCCTGGAGTGTACCAGGGAGGGAAAAACTGTTTTTT; d_gene: .; j_gene: TRBJ1-4; abundance: few; len: 13; v_gene: TRBV30
CDR3aa: CSGGGGTENTGELFF; CDR3nt: TGCAGCGGAGGAGGGGGGACAGAAAACACCGGGGAGCTGTTTTTT; d_gene: .; j_gene: TRBJ2-2; abundance: .; len: 15; v_gene: TRBV29-1
CDR3aa: CAISESQVGVNEQFF; CDR3nt: TGTGCCATCAGTGAGTCGCAAGTCGGTGTCAATGAGCAGTTCTTC; d_gene: .; j_gene: TRBJ2-1; abundance: .; len: 15; v_gene: TRBV10-3
CDR3aa: CASMLAGANEQFF; CDR3nt: TGTGCCAGCATGCTAGCGGGGGCCAATGAGCAGTTCTTC; d_gene: TRBD2; j_gene: TRBJ2-1; abundance: .; len: 13; v_gene: TRBV5-4
CDR3aa: CASSLGGESGYTF; CDR3nt: TGCGCCAGCAGCTTGGGGGGGGAATCGGGCTACACCTTC; d_gene: .; j_gene: TRBJ1-2; abundance: .; len: 13; v_gene: TRBV5-1
CDR3aa: CASRRQLLNTGELFF; CDR3nt: TGTGCCAGCAGAAGACAGTTACTGAACACCGGGGAGCTGTTTTTT; d_gene: .; j_gene: TRBJ2-2; abundance: once; len: 15; v_gene: TRBV9